The subject of this entry is one T cell receptor (beta chain). Its antigen is currently unknown. This record comes from a study of Ad26.COV2.S vaccination and SARS-CoV-2 variants. About the research overall: The trial was COV1001 and the donor's arm was Ad26.COV2.S.

The V end was cut by 6 bases, the J end by 0 bases, with 8 bases between. Per germline, CDR1 MNHEY and CDR2 SMNVEV (reference sequence). The CDR3 is made up of 14 amino acids. Noted treatment: about 20 received Ad26.COV2.S at low or high dose, single or two shots; about five received placebo; per-sample allocation not given. Sampling occurred on day 63 after the first vaccine or placebo injection. In Boston, the donor was an adult between 18-55 years of age. Study-wide findings and caveats: Possibly, TCR breadth and depth analyses underestimated total T cell responses.

Assay: immunoSEQ multiplex PCR; the TCRdb copy retains only in-frame clones and omits some. This sample has fewer than 900,000 clones, with about 89% found just once. The gene calls are TRBV27 and TRBJ1-4; D is unclear. The source of this sequence is a person between 18 and 65 years old who received the Ad26.COV2.S COVID-19 vaccine or a placebo. The starting material was peripheral blood, obtained in a trial of Ad26.COV2.S vaccine versus placebo. For the CDR3, the DNA is TGTGCCAGCAGGGTTTTTGCAACTAATGAAAAACTGTTTTTT. This encodes CASRVFATNEKLFF.